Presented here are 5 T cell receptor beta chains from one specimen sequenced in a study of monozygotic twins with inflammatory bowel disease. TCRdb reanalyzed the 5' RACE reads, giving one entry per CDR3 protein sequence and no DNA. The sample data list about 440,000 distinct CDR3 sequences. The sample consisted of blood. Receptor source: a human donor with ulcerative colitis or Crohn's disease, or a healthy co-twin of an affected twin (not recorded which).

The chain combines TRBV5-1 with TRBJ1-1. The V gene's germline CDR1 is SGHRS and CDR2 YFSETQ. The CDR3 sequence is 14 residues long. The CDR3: CASSSQQVGTEAFF.

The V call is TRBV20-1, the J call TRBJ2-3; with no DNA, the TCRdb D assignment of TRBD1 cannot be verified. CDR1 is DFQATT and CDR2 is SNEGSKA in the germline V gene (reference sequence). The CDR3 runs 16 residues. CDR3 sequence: CSARDLTGRTPDTQYF.

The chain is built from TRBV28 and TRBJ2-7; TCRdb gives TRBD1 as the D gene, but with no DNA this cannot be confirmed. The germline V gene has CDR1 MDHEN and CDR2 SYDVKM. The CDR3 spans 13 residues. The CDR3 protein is CASRSPEKREQYF.

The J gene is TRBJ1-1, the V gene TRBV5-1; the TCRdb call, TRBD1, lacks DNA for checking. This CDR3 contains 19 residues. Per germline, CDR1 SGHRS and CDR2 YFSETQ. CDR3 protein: CASSFGRLTGAGFRSEAFF.

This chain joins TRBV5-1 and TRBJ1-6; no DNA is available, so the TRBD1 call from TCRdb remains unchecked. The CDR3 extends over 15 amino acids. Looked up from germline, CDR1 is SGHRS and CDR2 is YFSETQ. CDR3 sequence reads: CASSLDRGYGSPLHF.